This T cell receptor beta chain originates from a study of radiotherapy plus CTLA-4 blockade in lung cancer. Generated by immunoSEQ multiplex PCR, the TCRdb table keeps only in-frame clones and is missing some. The sample includes 53,000 or so clones, 65% to 90% of them seen just once. CDR1 and CDR2 (germline): SGHDN, FVKESK. This CDR3 has 14 amino acids. J was trimmed by 9 bases and V by 4 bases; bases with no gene match: 6. Study-wide points: Peripheral blood showed expansion of tumor-derived TCR clones after radiotherapy and ipilimumab.

Details on this clone: Its antigen is not identified.

Sequenced here: peripheral blood, sampled from a patient treated with radiotherapy plus ipilimumab. This TCR was recovered from a human donor with non-small cell lung cancer that progressed on radiotherapy plus ipilimumab. Some clones in this sample may be carry-over from other donors' samples. The chain uses TRBV14 and TRBJ2-1, with TRBD2 matching over 10 bases. The CDR3 nucleotides read TGTGCCAGCAGCCCCCGAGCGGGAGGGTTTGAGCAGTTCTTC. Its protein product is CASSPRAGGFEQFF. The full variable domain, in which reference TRBV14 and TRBJ2-1 provide the parts outside the CDR3, is EAGVTQFPSHSVIEKGQTVTLRCDPISGHDNLYWYRRVMGKEIKFLLHFVKESKQDESGMPNNRFLAERTGGTYSTLKVQPAELEDSGVYFCASSPRAGGFEQFFGPGTRLTVL.